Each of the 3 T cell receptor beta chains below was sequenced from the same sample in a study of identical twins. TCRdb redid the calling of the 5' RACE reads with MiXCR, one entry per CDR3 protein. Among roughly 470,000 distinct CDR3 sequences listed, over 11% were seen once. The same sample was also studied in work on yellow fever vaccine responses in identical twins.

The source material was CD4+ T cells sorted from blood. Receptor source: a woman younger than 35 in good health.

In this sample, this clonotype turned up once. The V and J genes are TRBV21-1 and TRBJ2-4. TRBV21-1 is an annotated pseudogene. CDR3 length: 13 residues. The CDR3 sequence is CASQRGAKNIQYF. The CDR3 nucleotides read TGTGCCAGCCAAAGGGGGGCCAAAAACATTCAGTACTTC.

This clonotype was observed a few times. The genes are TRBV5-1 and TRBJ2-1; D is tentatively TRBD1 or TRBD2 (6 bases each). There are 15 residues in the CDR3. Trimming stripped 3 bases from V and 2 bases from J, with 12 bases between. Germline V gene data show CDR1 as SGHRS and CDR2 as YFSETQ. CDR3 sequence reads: CASSSIGGAYNEQFF. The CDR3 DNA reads TGCGCCAGCAGCTCTATCGGGGGCGCCTACAATGAGCAGTTCTTC.

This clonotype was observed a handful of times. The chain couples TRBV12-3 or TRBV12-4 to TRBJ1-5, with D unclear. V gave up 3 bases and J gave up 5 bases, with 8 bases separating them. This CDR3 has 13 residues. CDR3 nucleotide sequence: TGTGCCAGCAGTTTCCGAGAGGATCAGCCCCAGCATTTT. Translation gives CASSFREDQPQHF.